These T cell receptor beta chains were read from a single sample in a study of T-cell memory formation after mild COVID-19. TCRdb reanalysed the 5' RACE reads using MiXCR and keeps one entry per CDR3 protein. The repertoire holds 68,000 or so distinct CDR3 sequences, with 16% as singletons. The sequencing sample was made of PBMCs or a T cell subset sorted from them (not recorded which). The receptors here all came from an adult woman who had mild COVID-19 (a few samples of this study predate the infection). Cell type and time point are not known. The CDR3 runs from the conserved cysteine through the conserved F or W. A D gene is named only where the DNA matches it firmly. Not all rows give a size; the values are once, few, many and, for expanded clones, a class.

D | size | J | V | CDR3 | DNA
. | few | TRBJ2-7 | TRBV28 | CASSPSPGGPQYF | TGTGCCAGCAGTCCATCCCCTGGGGGGCCGCAGTACTTC
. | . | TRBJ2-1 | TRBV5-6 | CASSLGGEHNEQFF | TGTGCCAGCAGCTTAGGCGGGGAACACAATGAGCAGTTCTTC
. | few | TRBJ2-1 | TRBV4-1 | CASSPSTARISYNEQFF | TGCGCCAGCAGCCCATCGACAGCCAGGATCTCCTACAATGAGCAGTTCTTC
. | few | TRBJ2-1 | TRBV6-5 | CASSYSLPEQDPGEQFF | TGTGCCAGCAGTTACTCGTTGCCGGAACAGGACCCCGGTGAGCAGTTCTTC
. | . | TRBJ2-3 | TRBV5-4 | CASRGVGTDTQYF | TGTGCCAGCAGGGGGGTTGGCACAGATACGCAGTATTTT
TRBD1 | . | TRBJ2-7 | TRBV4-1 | CASSQAGQLYEQYF | TGCGCCAGCAGCCAAGCGGGACAGCTCTACGAGCAGTACTTC
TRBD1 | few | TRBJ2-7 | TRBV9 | CASSAPQAGGDEQYF | TGTGCCAGCAGCGCCCCCCAAGCAGGGGGAGACGAGCAGTACTTC
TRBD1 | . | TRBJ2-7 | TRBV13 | CASSWGTGPTYEQYF | TGTGCCAGCAGCTGGGGGACAGGGCCCACCTACGAGCAGTACTTC
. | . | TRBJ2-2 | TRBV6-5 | CASSGSVTGELFF | TGTGCCAGCAGTGGAAGCGTCACCGGGGAGCTGTTTTTT
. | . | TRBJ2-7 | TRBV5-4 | CASSLSGAPYEQYF | TGTGCCAGCAGCTTGTCGGGCGCCCCCTACGAGCAGTACTTC
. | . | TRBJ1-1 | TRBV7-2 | CASSDLGGDVDTEAFF | TGTGCCAGCAGCGATCTTGGCGGGGACGTGGACACTGAAGCTTTCTTT
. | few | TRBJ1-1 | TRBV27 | CASSLALGGNTEAFF | TGTGCCAGCAGTTTGGCCCTCGGGGGGAACACTGAAGCTTTCTTT
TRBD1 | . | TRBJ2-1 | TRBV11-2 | CASSLGTGGINEQFF | TGTGCCAGCAGCTTAGGGACAGGGGGCATCAATGAGCAGTTCTTC
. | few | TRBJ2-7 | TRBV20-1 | CSARDAGTSDYEQYF | TGCAGTGCTAGAGATGCGGGGACGAGCGACTACGAGCAGTACTTC
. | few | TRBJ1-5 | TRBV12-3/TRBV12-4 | CASSFRGSNQPQHF | TGTGCCAGCAGTTTTCGGGGGAGCAATCAGCCCCAGCATTTT